Following are 22 T cell receptor beta chains from one sample sequenced in a study of T cell repertoires in aging, cancer and after chemotherapy. Amplification of TCR beta used genomic DNA extracted from peripheral blood. Rearranged V-D-J TRB sequences were amplified with a mixed TRB-A/B primer pool. Via MiXCR, TCRdb re-called the multiplex PCR reads, giving one row per CDR3 protein. The data contain about 5,300 distinct CDR3 sequences, 28% of them singletons. The sample consisted of blood. The receptors originated from a human donor with a solid tumor.

The chain links TRBV18 to TRBJ1-1, with 8 bases fitting TRBD1. V shed 2 bases and J 6 bases; nucleotides not matched to a gene: 2. This CDR3 has 13 amino acids. Germline V gene lookup returns CDR1 KGHSH and CDR2 LQKENI. CDR3 region: CASSPAQGAEAFF. CDR3 bases: TGTGCCAGCTCACCAGCACAGGGGGCTGAAGCTTTCTTT. Full variable domain (missing parts from reference TRBV18 and TRBJ1-1): NAGVMQNPRHLVRRRGQEARLRCSPMKGHSHVYWYRQLPEEGLKFMVYLQKENIIDESGMPKERFSAEFPKEGPSILRIQQVVRGDSAAYFCASSPAQGAEAFFGQGTRLTVV.

In its sample, this clonotype is medium-sized. The V call is TRBV19, the J call TRBJ2-1, with unresolved D. The CDR3 is 17 amino acids. Trimming removed 4 bases at V and 3 bases at J, with 19 bases between. Germline CDR1 reads LNHDA; CDR2 reads SQIVND (reference sequence). CDR3 nucleotides: TGTGCCAGTAGTACCTTTCGACTGGAAAGCCTCTACAATGAGCAGTTCTTC. The encoded protein is CASSTFRLESLYNEQFF.

There are a few counts of this clonotype. V is TRBV20-1 and J is TRBJ2-3; D may match TRBD1 or TRBD2 (6 bases each). The CDR3 runs to 16 residues. The V gene's germline CDR1 is DFQATT and CDR2 SNEGSKA (reference sequence). V was trimmed by 6 bases and J by 2 bases, leaving 21 bases between them. The CDR3 nucleotides read TGCAGTGCCCATTCCCCGACTAGGACAGTCACAGATACGCAGTATTTT. It translates to CSAHSPTRTVTDTQYF.

This clonotype counts as medium-sized. The V call is TRBV12-3 or TRBV12-4, the J call TRBJ2-5; 8 nucleotides match TRBD2. J lost 5 bases, V lost 5 bases, and 4 bases had no gene match. The CDR3 has 13 residues. CDR3 region: CASSPGLEETQYF. The CDR3 DNA reads as TGTGCCAGCAGTCCGGGACTAGAGGAGACCCAGTACTTC.

In this sample, this clonotype is medium-sized. V is TRBV19 and J is TRBJ2-1; weak D call: TRBD2 (6 bases). The CDR3 spans 16 residues. Trimming cost V 5 bases and J 0 bases, with 14 bases left between them. The germline V gene encodes CDR1 LNHDA and CDR2 SQIVND (reference sequence). The CDR3 DNA is TGTGCCAGTAGTTCACCTAGCGAAAGCTCCTACAATGAGCAGTTCTTC. As protein: CASSSPSESSYNEQFF.

Turning to this clonotype: No conserved phenylalanine or tryptophan ends this CDR3, so it is likely a read error. The chain has TRBV12-3 or TRBV12-4 and TRBJ1-2; D might be TRBD1 (5 bases). Trimming pared 5 bases from V and 5 bases from J, leaving 12 bases between. The CDR3 spans 13 residues. The CDR3, as DNA: TGTGCCAGCAGTCCCGACAGAGTATATGGCTACACCATC. This encodes CASSPDRVYGYTI.

The chain links TRBV6-2 or TRBV6-3 to TRBJ1-5; D remains unclear. The V gene lost 3 bases and the J gene lost 6 bases, with 3 bases spanning the gap. Germline-derived CDR1 and CDR2 are MNHEY and SVGEGT. CDR3 size: 11 residues. CDR3 coding DNA: TGTGCCAGCAGTTATCCTCAGCCCCAGCATTTT. Its protein is CASSYPQPQHF.

This chain uses TRBV6-4 with TRBJ1-5, with D maybe TRBD1 (5 bases). Germline-derived CDR1 and CDR2 are MRHNA and SNTAGT. Trimming stripped 2 bases from V and 5 bases from J, with 10 bases between. The CDR3 extends over 14 amino acids. CDR3 DNA sequence: TGTGCCAGCAGTGACGGCAGGGTGGATCAGCCCCAGCATTTT. The encoded protein is CASSDGRVDQPQHF.

By proportion, this clonotype is medium-sized. The V gene is TRBV7-6, the J gene TRBJ2-7; D not resolved. The CDR3 is 13 amino acids. Germline CDR1 reads SGHVS; CDR2 reads FNYEAQ. Trimming removed 5 bases at V and 5 bases at J, with 13 bases between. The CDR3 protein is CASSQLLHDEQYF. CDR3 bases: TGTGCCAGCAGCCAACTTCTACACGACGAGCAGTACTTC.

By proportion, this clonotype is medium-sized. The V and J genes are TRBV5-4 and TRBJ2-5; 10 bases are shared with TRBD2. CDR1 is SGHNT, CDR2 YYREEE, per germline (reference sequence). With V trimmed by 6 bases and J by 5 bases, 13 bases remained unmatched. The CDR3 contains 16 residues. CDR3 bases: TGTGCCAGCACTTTAGGGGCTAGCGGGAGTGGGGAGACCCAGTACTTC. Its protein is CASTLGASGSGETQYF.

The CDR3 region is CASSVGDTQETQYF. The CDR3 DNA reads as TGTGCCAGCAGCGTAGGTGACACCCAAGAGACCCAGTACTTC. The rearrangement uses TRBV9 and TRBJ2-5; the D is unclear. The CDR3 runs to 14 residues. The V end lost 0 bases, the J end lost 1 base, and 7 bases lay between the germline ends. Per germline, CDR1 SGDLS and CDR2 YYNGEE.

This clonotype was counted only a few times. The rearrangement joins TRBV20-1 to TRBJ2-1; 7 bases are a match to TRBD2. The CDR3 runs to 16 residues. The germline V gene has CDR1 DFQATT and CDR2 SNEGSKA (reference sequence). J lost 2 bases, V lost 0 bases, and 7 bases had no gene match. Written as DNA, the CDR3 is TGCAGTGCTAGAGATCTGGCTAGCGGCCCCTACAATGAGCAGTTCTTC. This sequence encodes CSARDLASGPYNEQFF.

For the CDR3, the DNA is TGTGCCAGCACCTCGGGGGGGGGCGAAACTTTCTTT. The encoded protein is CASTSGGGETFF. This chain connects TRBV7-9 to TRBJ1-1; the D gene is possibly TRBD1 (6 bases). The germline CDR1 and CDR2 sequences are SEHNR and FQNEAQ (reference sequence). Between the trimmed V and J ends, which lost 7 bases and 12 bases, there was a span of 18 bases. CDR3 length: 12 amino acids.

This clonotype is judged medium-sized. The J gene is TRBJ2-7, the V gene TRBV30; TRBD1 is a possible D gene (6 bases). V lost 4 bases to trimming and J lost 4 bases, with 11 bases between them. This CDR3 is built from 12 residues. Germline lookup yields CDR1 GTSNPN and CDR2 SVGIG (reference sequence). In nucleotides, the CDR3 is TGTGCCTGGAACACAGGGTTTTACGAGCAGTACTTC. It encodes CAWNTGFYEQYF.

The genes are TRBV29-1 and TRBJ2-7, with TRBD2 identical over 16 bases. This CDR3 has 14 residues. V lost 6 bases, J lost 2 bases, and 1 base stayed unmatched. The V gene's germline CDR1 is SQVTM and CDR2 ANQGSEA. The CDR3 region has the DNA TGCAGCGTGGGACTAGCGGGAGGGCCCTACGAGCAGTACTTC. Translation: CSVGLAGGPYEQYF.

The sample holds a few counts of this clonotype. The chain links TRBV24-1 to TRBJ2-1, with D hard to call. The CDR3 runs to 12 residues. The V and J ends lost 4 bases and 5 bases respectively, with 5 bases between them. Per the germline V gene, CDR1 is KGHDR and CDR2 is SFDVKD. CDR3 DNA: TGTGCCACCAGTGAACCGAACAATGAGCAGTTCTTC. Its translation is CATSEPNNEQFF.

Details on this clonotype: This sequence may be a read error, since a much larger clone differs from it by one base. The V gene is TRBV12-3 or TRBV12-4, the J gene TRBJ2-5; 7 positions agree with TRBD1. The CDR3 sequence is 14 residues long. Trimming at V came to 5 bases and at J to 6 bases, leaving 9 bases not matched to a gene. CDR3 in DNA: TGTGCCAGCAGTACGCAGGGGGTCGGGCAGACCCAGTACTTC. Amino acid sequence: CASSTQGVGQTQYF.

Details on this clonotype: This may be a read error, as it is one base from a much larger clone. The chain links TRBV6-5 to TRBJ1-2; maybe TRBD1 (5 bases). The V end lost 8 bases, the J end lost 10 bases, and 17 bases lay between the germline ends. The germline V gene has CDR1 MNHEY and CDR2 SVGAGI. CDR3 size: 12 residues. Here the CDR3 DNA reads TGTGCCAGCGAGGGGTCCACGGACGACTACACCTTC. Translation: CASEGSTDDYTF.

In this sample, this clonotype is medium-sized. The chain links TRBV5-5 to TRBJ1-2, with D tentatively TRBD1 (5 bases). Germline V gives CDR1 SGHKS, CDR2 YYEKEE (reference sequence). The CDR3 is 14 residues long. V was shortened by 2 bases and J by 6 bases, with 14 bases between the two germline ends. The CDR3 is CASSFGAAKDGYTF. The CDR3 nucleotides are TGTGCCAGCAGCTTCGGGGCTGCCAAGGATGGCTACACCTTC.

The chain combines TRBV20-1 with TRBJ1-1, with D perhaps TRBD1 (5 bases). This CDR3 contains 13 residues. CDR1 DFQATT and CDR2 SNEGSKA come from the germline V gene (reference sequence). Trimming pared 1 base from V and 6 bases from J, leaving 12 bases between. CDR3 region: CSARVGGGSEAFF. For the CDR3, the DNA is TGCAGTGCTAGAGTGGGGGGAGGGTCTGAAGCTTTCTTT.

This clonotype qualifies as medium-sized. V and J are TRBV27 and TRBJ1-2; no clear D. CDR1 and CDR2 from the germline V gene are MNHEY and SMNVEV (reference sequence). The V and J ends lost 4 bases and 0 bases respectively, with 9 bases between them. There are 14 residues in the CDR3. The CDR3 sequence: CASSSRPTNYGYTF. CDR3 in DNA: TGTGCCAGCAGTTCCAGGCCTACTAACTATGGCTACACCTTC.

The rearrangement links TRBV20-1 to TRBJ1-5; tentative D call: TRBD1 (5 bases). Trimming shortened V by 1 base and J by 2 bases, and 15 bases separated the two germline ends. The CDR3 sequence is 16 residues long. Germline V gene data show CDR1 as DFQATT and CDR2 as SNEGSKA (reference sequence). CDR3 protein: CSARGPGGDGNQPQHF. CDR3 nucleotide sequence: TGCAGTGCTAGAGGCCCCGGGGGAGACGGCAATCAGCCCCAGCATTTT.